A selection of T cell receptor beta chains follows, all from one sample in a study of OX40 agonist ivuxolimab in advanced cancers. Measured with immunoSEQ multiplex PCR; TCRdb has only the in-frame clones, and not every one. Of around 34,000 clones in the sample, 80% to 90% are singletons; the top ten hold less than 50%. Here the sequenced sample was CD4+ or CD8+ T cells sorted from blood, taken in a trial of the OX40 agonist ivuxolimab. These receptors originate from an adult with an advanced solid tumor such as melanoma, head and neck, liver or kidney cancer. CDR3s include the opening cysteine and the closing phenylalanine or tryptophan. Each record gives: CDR3 protein, CDR3 DNA, V gene, D gene, clone size, J gene. The D gene is left open where the match is weak. Some rows mark clone size as missing; the rest say once, few, many or name a class of expanded clone.

cdr3_aa: CASSVMTGVPYEQYF
cdr3_nt: TGTGCCAGCAGCGTTATGACAGGGGTCCCCTACGAGCAGTACTTC
v_call: TRBV9
d_call: TRBD1
clone_size: .
j_call: TRBJ2-7

cdr3_aa: CASRLAEHTGELFF
cdr3_nt: TGTGCCAGCAGACTAGCGGAGCACACCGGGGAGCTGTTTTTT
v_call: TRBV6-5
d_call: TRBD2
clone_size: .
j_call: TRBJ2-2

cdr3_aa: CASSLDVQYF
cdr3_nt: TGTGCCAGCAGTTTGGACGTGCAGTATTTT
v_call: TRBV7-9
d_call: .
clone_size: .
j_call: TRBJ2-3

cdr3_aa: CASSHSGTANTEAFF
cdr3_nt: TGCGCCAGCAGCCATTCCGGGACAGCCAACACTGAAGCTTTCTTT
v_call: TRBV4-1
d_call: TRBD1
clone_size: .
j_call: TRBJ1-1

cdr3_aa: CASSRDGAYEQYF
cdr3_nt: TGCGCCAGCAGCCGGGACGGAGCCTACGAGCAGTACTTC
v_call: TRBV5-1
d_call: .
clone_size: once
j_call: TRBJ2-7

cdr3_aa: CASSVPGTYEWRGYTF
cdr3_nt: TGTGCCAGCAGTGTTCCCGGGACATACGAATGGCGTGGCTACACCTTC
v_call: TRBV28
d_call: .
clone_size: .
j_call: TRBJ1-2

cdr3_aa: CASSLEQGGYEQYF
cdr3_nt: TGTGCCAGCAGCTTAGAACAGGGAGGCTACGAGCAGTACTTC
v_call: TRBV11-2
d_call: .
clone_size: .
j_call: TRBJ2-7

cdr3_aa: CASSPPDRGAETQYF
cdr3_nt: TGCGCCAGCAGCCCCCCTGACAGGGGGGCGGAGACCCAGTACTTC
v_call: TRBV4-1
d_call: TRBD1
clone_size: .
j_call: TRBJ2-5

cdr3_aa: CASSELGTVSNQPQHF
cdr3_nt: TGTGCCAGCAGTGAATTGGGGACAGTTAGCAATCAGCCCCAGCATTTT
v_call: TRBV6-1
d_call: TRBD1
clone_size: once
j_call: TRBJ1-5

cdr3_aa: CASSLEGIFYEQYF
cdr3_nt: TGCGCCAGCAGCTTGGAGGGGATCTTCTACGAGCAGTACTTC
v_call: TRBV5-1
d_call: .
clone_size: .
j_call: TRBJ2-7

cdr3_aa: CASRSTDRELNSPLHF
cdr3_nt: TGTGCCAGCAGGTCAACGGACAGGGAGCTTAATTCACCCCTCCACTTT
v_call: TRBV7-9
d_call: TRBD1
clone_size: .
j_call: TRBJ1-6

cdr3_aa: CASSLGGVDEQYF
cdr3_nt: TGTGCCAGCAGCTTAGGGGGGGTAGACGAGCAGTACTTC
v_call: TRBV7-6
d_call: .
clone_size: .
j_call: TRBJ2-7

cdr3_aa: CASSYRAGGTDTQYF
cdr3_nt: TGTGCCAGCAGTTATAGGGCAGGGGGGACAGATACGCAGTATTTT
v_call: TRBV6-5
d_call: .
clone_size: few
j_call: TRBJ2-3

cdr3_aa: CASSSILGEGYNEQFF
cdr3_nt: TGTGCCAGCAGCTCCATACTCGGGGAAGGGTACAATGAGCAGTTCTTC
v_call: TRBV7-8
d_call: .
clone_size: .
j_call: TRBJ2-1

cdr3_aa: CASSQAGTYYGYTF
cdr3_nt: TGTGCCAGCAGCCAGGCCGGGACCTACTATGGCTACACCTTC
v_call: TRBV4-2
d_call: .
clone_size: .
j_call: TRBJ1-2

cdr3_aa: CASCTGEETQYF
cdr3_nt: TGTGCCAGCTGCACAGGGGAAGAGACCCAGTACTTC
v_call: TRBV28
d_call: TRBD1
clone_size: once
j_call: TRBJ2-5

cdr3_aa: CASSLSHIRGAHNEQFF
cdr3_nt: TGTGCCAGCAGTCTCTCGCACATCCGGGGGGCTCACAATGAGCAGTTCTTC
v_call: TRBV28
d_call: .
clone_size: .
j_call: TRBJ2-1

cdr3_aa: CASSQGKNGLAGYTF
cdr3_nt: TGCGCCAGCAGCCAAGGAAAAAATGGGCTGGCTGGCTACACCTTC
v_call: TRBV4-3
d_call: .
clone_size: .
j_call: TRBJ1-2

cdr3_aa: CASSLANFLQEGSVALHF
cdr3_nt: TGTGCCAGCAGCTTAGCTAACTTCTTACAGGAGGGATCGGTAGCCCTCCACTTT
v_call: TRBV7-8
d_call: .
clone_size: .
j_call: TRBJ1-6

cdr3_aa: CASSQEGQGSRRELFF
cdr3_nt: TGCGCCAGCAGCCAAGAAGGGCAGGGTAGTAGGAGGGAGCTGTTTTTT
v_call: TRBV4-1
d_call: .
clone_size: once
j_call: TRBJ2-2

cdr3_aa: CSVGPGEYEQYF
cdr3_nt: TGCAGCGTTGGCCCGGGGGAATACGAGCAGTACTTC
v_call: TRBV29-1
d_call: .
clone_size: .
j_call: TRBJ2-7

cdr3_aa: CASSPSPASGGPYEQYF
cdr3_nt: TGTGCCAGCAGCCCGAGCCCAGCTAGCGGGGGACCCTACGAGCAGTACTTC
v_call: TRBV4-2
d_call: TRBD2
clone_size: .
j_call: TRBJ2-7

cdr3_aa: CASSLGWDRDTDTQYF
cdr3_nt: TGTGCCAGCAGCTTGGGGTGGGACAGGGACACAGATACGCAGTATTTT
v_call: TRBV5-5
d_call: TRBD1
clone_size: .
j_call: TRBJ2-3

cdr3_aa: CASSVKQGCTF
cdr3_nt: TGTGCCAGCAGCGTAAAACAGGGCTGCACCTTC
v_call: TRBV13
d_call: .
clone_size: few
j_call: TRBJ1-2

cdr3_aa: CASSQGGGADTQYF
cdr3_nt: TGCGCCAGCAGCCAAGGGGGAGGGGCAGATACGCAGTATTTT
v_call: TRBV4-3
d_call: TRBD2
clone_size: .
j_call: TRBJ2-3

cdr3_aa: CASSLGYPGELFF
cdr3_nt: TGTGCCAGCAGCTTGGGATACCCCGGGGAGCTGTTTTTT
v_call: TRBV5-6
d_call: .
clone_size: .
j_call: TRBJ2-2